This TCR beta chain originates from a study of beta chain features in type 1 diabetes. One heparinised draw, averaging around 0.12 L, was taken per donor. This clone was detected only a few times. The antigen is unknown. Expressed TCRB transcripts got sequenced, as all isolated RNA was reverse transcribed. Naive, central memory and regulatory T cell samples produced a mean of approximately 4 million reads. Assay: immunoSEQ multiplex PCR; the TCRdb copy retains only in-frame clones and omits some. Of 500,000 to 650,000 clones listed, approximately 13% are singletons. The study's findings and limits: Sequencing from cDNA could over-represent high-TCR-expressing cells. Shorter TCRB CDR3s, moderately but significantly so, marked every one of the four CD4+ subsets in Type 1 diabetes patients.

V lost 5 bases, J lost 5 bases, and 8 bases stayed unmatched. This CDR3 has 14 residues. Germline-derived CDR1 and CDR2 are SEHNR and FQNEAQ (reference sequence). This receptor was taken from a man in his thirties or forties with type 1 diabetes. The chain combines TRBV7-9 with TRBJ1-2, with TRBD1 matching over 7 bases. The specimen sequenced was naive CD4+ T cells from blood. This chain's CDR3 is CASSNPSGGYGYTF. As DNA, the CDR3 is TGTGCCAGCAGCAACCCATCAGGGGGATATGGCTACACCTTC.